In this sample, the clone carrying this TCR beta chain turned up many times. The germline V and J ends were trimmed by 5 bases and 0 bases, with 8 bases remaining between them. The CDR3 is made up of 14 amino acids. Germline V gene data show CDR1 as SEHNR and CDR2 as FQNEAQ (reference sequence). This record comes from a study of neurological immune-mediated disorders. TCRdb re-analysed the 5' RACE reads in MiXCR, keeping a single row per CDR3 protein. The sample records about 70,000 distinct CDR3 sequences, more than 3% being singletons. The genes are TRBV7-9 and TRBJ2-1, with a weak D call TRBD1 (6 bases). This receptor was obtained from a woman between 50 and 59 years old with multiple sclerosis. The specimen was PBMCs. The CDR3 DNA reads TGTGCCAGCAGCACAGGGAGCTCCTACAATGAGCAGTTCTTC. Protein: CASSTGSSYNEQFF.